This T cell receptor (beta chain) was identified in a study of shared clonotypes between healthy human individuals. At the level of the study: Each donor's CD8 memory used one plate, CD8 naive two, each CD4 subset three.

The CDR3 is made up of 16 amino acids. Germline V gives CDR1 KGHSH, CDR2 LQKENI. Losses at the gene ends were 2 bases for V and 5 bases for J; bases not matched to a gene: 9. TCRdb's table, derived via immunoSEQ multiplex PCR, lists solely in-frame clones and lacks some. Among some 1 million clones listed, under 80% were seen once. The receptor was derived from a man in his late teens or twenties in good health. J is TRBJ1-1 and V is TRBV18; TRBD1 aligns across 9 bases. Sequenced: memory CD4+ T cells sorted from blood. Sample subset: CD45RA-negative fraction. CDR3 bases: TGTGCCAGCTCACCATTGGACAGGGGTCAGGGGACTGAAGCTTTCTTT. Amino acids: CASSPLDRGQGTEAFF.